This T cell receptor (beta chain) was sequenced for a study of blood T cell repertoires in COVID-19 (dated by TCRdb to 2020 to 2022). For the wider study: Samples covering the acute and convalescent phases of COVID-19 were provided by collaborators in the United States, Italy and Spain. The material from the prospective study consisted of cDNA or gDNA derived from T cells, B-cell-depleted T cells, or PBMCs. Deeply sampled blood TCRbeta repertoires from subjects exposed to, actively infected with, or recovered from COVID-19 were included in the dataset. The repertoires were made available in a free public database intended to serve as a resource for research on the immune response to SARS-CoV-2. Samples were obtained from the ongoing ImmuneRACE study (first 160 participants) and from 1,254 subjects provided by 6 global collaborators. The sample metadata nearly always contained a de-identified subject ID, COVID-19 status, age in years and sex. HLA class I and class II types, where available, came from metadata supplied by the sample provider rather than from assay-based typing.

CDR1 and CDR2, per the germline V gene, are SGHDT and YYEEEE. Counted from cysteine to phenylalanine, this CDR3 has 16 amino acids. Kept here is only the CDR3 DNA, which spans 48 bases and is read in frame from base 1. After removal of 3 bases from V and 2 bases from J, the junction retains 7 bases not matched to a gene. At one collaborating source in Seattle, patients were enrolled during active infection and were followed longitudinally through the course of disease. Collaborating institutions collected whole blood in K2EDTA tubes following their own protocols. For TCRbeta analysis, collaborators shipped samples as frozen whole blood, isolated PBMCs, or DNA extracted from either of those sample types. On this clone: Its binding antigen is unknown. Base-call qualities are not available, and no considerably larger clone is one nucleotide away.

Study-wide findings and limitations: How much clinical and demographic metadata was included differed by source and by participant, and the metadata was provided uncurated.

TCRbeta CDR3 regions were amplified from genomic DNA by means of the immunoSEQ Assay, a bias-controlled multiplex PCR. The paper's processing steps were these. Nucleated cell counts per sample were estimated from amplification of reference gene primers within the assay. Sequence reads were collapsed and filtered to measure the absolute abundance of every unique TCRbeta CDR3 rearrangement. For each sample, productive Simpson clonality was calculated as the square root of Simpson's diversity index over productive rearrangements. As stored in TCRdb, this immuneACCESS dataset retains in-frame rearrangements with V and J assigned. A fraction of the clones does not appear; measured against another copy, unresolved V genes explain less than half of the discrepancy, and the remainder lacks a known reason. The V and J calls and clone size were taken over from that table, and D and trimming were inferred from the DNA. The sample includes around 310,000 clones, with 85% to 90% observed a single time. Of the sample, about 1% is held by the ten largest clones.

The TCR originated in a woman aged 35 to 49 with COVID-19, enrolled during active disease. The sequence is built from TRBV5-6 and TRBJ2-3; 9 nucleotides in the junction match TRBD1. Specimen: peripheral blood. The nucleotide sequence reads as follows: TGTGCCAGCAGCTCCGAGGACAGGGGAAACACAGATACGCAGTATTTT. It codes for CASSSEDRGNTDTQYF.